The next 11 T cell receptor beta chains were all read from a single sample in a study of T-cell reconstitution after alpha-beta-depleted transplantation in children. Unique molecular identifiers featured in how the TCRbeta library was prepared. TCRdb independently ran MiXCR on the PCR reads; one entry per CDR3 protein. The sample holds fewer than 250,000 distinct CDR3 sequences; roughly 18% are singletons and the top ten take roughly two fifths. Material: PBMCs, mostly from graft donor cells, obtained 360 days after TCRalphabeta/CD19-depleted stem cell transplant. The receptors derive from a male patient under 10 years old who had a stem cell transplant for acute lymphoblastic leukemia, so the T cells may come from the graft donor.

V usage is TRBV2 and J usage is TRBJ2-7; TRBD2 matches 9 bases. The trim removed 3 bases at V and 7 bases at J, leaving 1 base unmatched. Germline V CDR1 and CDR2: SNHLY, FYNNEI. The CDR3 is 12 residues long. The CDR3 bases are TGTGCCAGCAGTGACCTAGCGGGAGAGCAGTACTTC. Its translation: CASSDLAGEQYF.

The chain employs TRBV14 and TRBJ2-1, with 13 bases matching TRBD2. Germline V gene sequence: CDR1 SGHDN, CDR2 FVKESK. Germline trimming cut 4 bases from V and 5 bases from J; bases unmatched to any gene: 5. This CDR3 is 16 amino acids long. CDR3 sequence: CASSPLLAGGDNEQFF. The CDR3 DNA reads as TGTGCCAGCAGCCCGCTACTAGCGGGGGGGGACAATGAGCAGTTCTTC.

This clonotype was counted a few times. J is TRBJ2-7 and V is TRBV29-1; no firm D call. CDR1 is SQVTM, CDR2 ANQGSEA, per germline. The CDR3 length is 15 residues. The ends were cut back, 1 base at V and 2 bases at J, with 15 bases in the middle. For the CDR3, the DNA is TGCAGCGTTGAAGGTTGGGTGTTTGGGACCTACGAGCAGTACTTC. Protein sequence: CSVEGWVFGTYEQYF.

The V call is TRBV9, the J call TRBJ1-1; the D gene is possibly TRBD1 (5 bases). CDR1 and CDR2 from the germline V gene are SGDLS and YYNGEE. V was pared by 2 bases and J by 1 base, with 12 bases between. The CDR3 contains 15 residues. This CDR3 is CASSVGTAENTEAFF. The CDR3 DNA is TGTGCCAGCAGCGTTGGGACCGCAGAGAACACTGAAGCTTTCTTT.

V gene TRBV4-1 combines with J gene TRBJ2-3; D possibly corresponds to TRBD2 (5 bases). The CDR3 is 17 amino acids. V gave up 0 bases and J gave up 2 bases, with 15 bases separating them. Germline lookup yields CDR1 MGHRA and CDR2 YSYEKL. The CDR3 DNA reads TGCGCCAGCAGCCAAGATCCGGTAGCGTCCTTCACAGATACGCAGTATTTT. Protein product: CASSQDPVASFTDTQYF.

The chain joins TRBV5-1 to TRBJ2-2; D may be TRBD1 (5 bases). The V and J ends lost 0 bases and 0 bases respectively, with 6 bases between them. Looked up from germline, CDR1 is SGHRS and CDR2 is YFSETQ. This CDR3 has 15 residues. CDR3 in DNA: TGCGCCAGCAGCTTGGGACAGTCGAACACCGGGGAGCTGTTTTTT. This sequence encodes CASSLGQSNTGELFF.

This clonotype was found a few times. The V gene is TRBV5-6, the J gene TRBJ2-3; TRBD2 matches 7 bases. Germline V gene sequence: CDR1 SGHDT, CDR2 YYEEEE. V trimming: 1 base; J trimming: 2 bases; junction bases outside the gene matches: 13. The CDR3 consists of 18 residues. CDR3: CASSLPGSDGGSTDTQYF. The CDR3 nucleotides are TGTGCCAGCAGCTTGCCCGGCTCGGACGGGGGGTCCACAGATACGCAGTATTTT.

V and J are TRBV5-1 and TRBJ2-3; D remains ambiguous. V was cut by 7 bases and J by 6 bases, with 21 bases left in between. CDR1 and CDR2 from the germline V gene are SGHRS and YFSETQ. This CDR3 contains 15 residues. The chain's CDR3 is CASLPSIGSRDTQYF. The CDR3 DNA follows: TGCGCCAGCCTCCCCTCTATCGGATCCCGGGATACGCAGTATTTT.

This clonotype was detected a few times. CDR3 in DNA: TGTGCCAGCAGCCCCGACGGGGGGGCGAAGACCCAGTACTTC. This translates into CASSPDGGAKTQYF. The chain recombines TRBV7-9 with TRBJ2-5; 8 nucleotides align to TRBD2. The J segment lost 6 bases and the V segment lost 5 bases, leaving 8 bases of the junction unmatched. The CDR3 has 14 residues. CDR1 and CDR2 (germline): SEHNR, FQNEAQ (reference sequence).

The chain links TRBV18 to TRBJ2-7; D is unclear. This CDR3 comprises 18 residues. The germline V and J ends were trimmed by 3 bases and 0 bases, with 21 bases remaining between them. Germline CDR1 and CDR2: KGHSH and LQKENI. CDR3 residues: CASSPSLRFVAPSYEQYF. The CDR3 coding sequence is TGTGCCAGCTCACCTAGTTTAAGGTTTGTAGCTCCCTCCTACGAGCAGTACTTC.

The CDR3 reads CATSRDLTTGGLSYNEQFF. The DNA of the CDR3 is TGTGCCACCAGCAGAGATCTAACCACAGGGGGCTTATCCTACAATGAGCAGTTCTTC. The chain recombines TRBV15 with TRBJ2-1; 9 bases agree with TRBD1. The CDR3 runs 19 residues. V lost 0 bases, J lost 1 base, and 10 bases stayed unmatched. CDR1 and CDR2 from the germline V gene are LNHNV and YYDKDF (reference sequence).